This is a list of T cell receptor beta chains from one sample in a study of shared clonotypes between healthy human individuals. Assay: immunoSEQ multiplex PCR; the TCRdb copy retains only in-frame clones and omits some. The sample consists of approximately 500,000 clones, 90% to 96% of them appearing once. The sequenced material came from naive CD4+ T cells sorted from blood. The receptors come from a woman aged 25 to 39 in good health. Both conserved end residues are part of each CDR3. A D gene is named only where the DNA matches it firmly. The size of a clone is reported for some rows only, either as once, few or many, or as a class for expanded clones.

-	TRBJ1-5	TRBD1	TRBV28	TGTGCCAGCAGTTCACCTCAGGGGACAGGACAGCCCCAGCATTTT	CASSSPQGTGQPQHF
-	TRBJ1-1	TRBD1	TRBV28	TGTGCCAGCAGTTTGTTATCAGGGGGCACTGAAGCTTTCTTT	CASSLLSGGTEAFF
-	TRBJ1-5	TRBD1	TRBV30	TGTGCCTGGACCCCTCTACAGGGGAACAATCAGCCCCAGCATTTT	CAWTPLQGNNQPQHF
-	TRBJ2-7	TRBD1	TRBV5-4	TGTGCCAGCAGCCAAGTGGGCAGCAGGGGGCCGGGCGAGCAGTACTTC	CASSQVGSRGPGEQYF
-	TRBJ1-2	TRBD1	TRBV28	TGTGCCAGCAGCAGGACAGGGGGGATTTATGGCTACACCTTC	CASSRTGGIYGYTF
-	TRBJ2-7	-	TRBV21-1	TGTGCCAGCAGCAAAGTGGACGGGACATCCTACGAGCAGTACTTC	CASSKVDGTSYEQYF
-	TRBJ2-7	-	TRBV6-6	TGTGCCAGCAGTTACGGGGCAGGGACCTACGAGCAGTACTTC	CASSYGAGTYEQYF
-	TRBJ2-7	-	TRBV21-1	TGTGCCAGCAGCAAAGTCTTCAGATTCGGGCCAGGACAGGAATGCTACGAGCAGTACTTC	CASSKVFRFGPGQECYEQYF
-	TRBJ1-2	-	TRBV28	TGTGCCAGCAGTTTATCCGCCGGGGTCTATGGCTACACCTTC	CASSLSAGVYGYTF
-	TRBJ1-5	TRBD1	TRBV28	TGTGCCAGCAGCCCGACAGGGCGCAATCAGCCCCAGCATTTT	CASSPTGRNQPQHF
-	TRBJ2-2	-	TRBV5-1	TGCGCCAGCACCAGGGTGCTAGTAGCGAACACCGGGGAGCTGTTTTTT	CASTRVLVANTGELFF
-	TRBJ1-2	-	TRBV28	TGTGCCAGCCGTGTAGGCTATGGCTACACCTTC	CASRVGYGYTF
once	TRBJ2-5	TRBD2	TRBV13	TGTGCCAGCAGCCTGGGACTAGCGGTGCAAGAGACCCAGTACTTC	CASSLGLAVQETQYF
-	TRBJ2-2	TRBD2	TRBV9	TGTGCCAGCAGCCAAGCGGGGGATCTCACCGGGGAGCTGTTTTTT	CASSQAGDLTGELFF
-	TRBJ1-1	-	TRBV10-2	TGCGCCAGCAGTGGCGCTTCTCCTTACATGAACACTGAAGCTTTCTTT	CASSGASPYMNTEAFF
-	TRBJ1-2	-	TRBV2	TGTGCCAGCAGCCGCGCCTTATCCTATGGCTACACCTTC	CASSRALSYGYTF
-	TRBJ2-7	TRBD1	TRBV30	TGTGCCTGCAATACAGGGGGCCGCTACGAGCAGTACTTC	CACNTGGRYEQYF
-	TRBJ2-7	-	TRBV5-1	TGCGCCAGCAGCTTGGACCAGGAGGAGCTTTACGAGCAGTACTTC	CASSLDQEELYEQYF
-	TRBJ1-1	-	TRBV28	TGTGCCAGCAGTTTATTATTGGTTCGGGACACGAACACTGAAGCTTTCTTT	CASSLLLVRDTNTEAFF
-	TRBJ1-4	-	TRBV10-3	TGTGCCACCACGGGGGGGACTGGGGAAAAACTGTTTTTT	CATTGGTGEKLFF
-	TRBJ2-5	-	TRBV10-3	TGTGCCATCAGTGAGGGGCGGGTAGAGACCCAGTACTTC	CAISEGRVETQYF
-	TRBJ1-3	-	TRBV2	TGTGCCAGCAGTGTGAGAAGGGATTCAGACACCATATATTTT	CASSVRRDSDTIYF
-	TRBJ1-5	TRBD1	TRBV18	TGTGCCAGCTCACCTAGGACAGGGACGCCGAGCAATCAGCCCCAGCATTTT	CASSPRTGTPSNQPQHF
-	TRBJ2-1	TRBD2	TRBV19	TGTGCCAGTAGTATAGAGCGCGGGACTAGCGCCACTGGAGGATATGAGCAGTTCTTC	CASSIERGTSATGGYEQFF
-	TRBJ1-2	-	TRBV10-3	TGTGCCATCAAACCAGGGCAAGACTATGGCTACACCTTC	CAIKPGQDYGYTF
-	TRBJ2-7	-	TRBV6-6	TGTGCCAGCAGTTACTCGGGCTTCTACGAGCAGTACTTC	CASSYSGFYEQYF
-	TRBJ2-2	-	TRBV27	TGTGCCAGCAGCCAAAACCGCGCGAACACCGGGGAGCTGTTTTTT	CASSQNRANTGELFF
-	TRBJ2-1	-	TRBV28	TGTGCCAGCAGCTTCCCCCACCTGGATGAGCAGTTCTTC	CASSFPHLDEQFF
-	TRBJ1-5	TRBD1	TRBV27	TGTGCCAGCAGCCGAGACAGGGGCAATCAGCCCCAGCATTTT	CASSRDRGNQPQHF
-	TRBJ2-4	-	TRBV7-8	TGTGCCAGCAGCCAAGGGCGGGTTCCGCTAGCCAAAAACATTCAGTACTTC	CASSQGRVPLAKNIQYF
-	TRBJ1-5	-	TRBV28	TGTGCCAGCAGTCCAGGTGGGTTCGGCAATCAGCCCCAGCATTTT	CASSPGGFGNQPQHF
-	TRBJ1-2	-	TRBV5-3	TGTGCCAGGGAACAGGGTGGGTATGGCTACACCTTC	CAREQGGYGYTF
-	TRBJ2-6	TRBD1	TRBV19	TGTGCCAGTTATTCGGGACAGGGGGCGCCGGGGGCCAACGTCCTGACTTTC	CASYSGQGAPGANVLTF
once	TRBJ2-7	TRBD2	TRBV27	TGTGCCAGCAGTTTATCAGTCATAGCGGGAGTCCCTCGCGAGCAGTACTTC	CASSLSVIAGVPREQYF
-	TRBJ1-2	-	TRBV11-2	TGTGCCAGCAGCTTAGCCCGGGGTATCGGAGGCTACACCTTC	CASSLARGIGGYTF
once	TRBJ1-2	-	TRBV6-5	TGTGCCAGCAGTTACGGGCAGGGCGTTGACTATGGCTACACCTTC	CASSYGQGVDYGYTF
-	TRBJ1-5	-	TRBV28	TGTGCCAGCAGCATTGACCGGCTTAATCAGCCCCAGCATTTT	CASSIDRLNQPQHF
-	TRBJ2-1	-	TRBV2	TGTGCCAGCAGTGTTGAGGGTGCCTACAATGAGCAGTTCTTC	CASSVEGAYNEQFF
-	TRBJ2-7	-	TRBV28	TGTGCCAGCAGTCCCTCGGTTGCTAGCGCATCCTACGAGCAGTACTTC	CASSPSVASASYEQYF
-	TRBJ1-4	TRBD1	TRBV28	TGTGCCAGCAGGGGGGGACAGGTCGAGGAAAAACTGTTTTTT	CASRGGQVEEKLFF
-	TRBJ1-5	-	TRBV4-1	TGCGCCAGCAGCCAGGCCAGCAATCAGCCCCAGCATTTT	CASSQASNQPQHF
-	TRBJ2-7	TRBD2	TRBV28	TGTGCCAGCAGTAGCGGGAGGGCCTCCGAGCAGTACTTC	CASSSGRASEQYF
-	TRBJ2-7	TRBD2	TRBV7-2	TGTGCCAGCAGCTTAGTGCCAGCGGGGGGCTACGAGCAGTACTTC	CASSLVPAGGYEQYF
-	TRBJ2-2	TRBD2	TRBV13	TGTGCCAGCAGCCCCCTAGCGGGACCGAACACCGGGGAGCTGTTTTTT	CASSPLAGPNTGELFF
-	TRBJ2-5	TRBD2	TRBV7-2	TGTGCCAGCAGCTTGGGACTAGCGGGAAGTGAGCAGTACTTC	CASSLGLAGSEQYF
-	TRBJ2-1	-	TRBV5-3	TGTGCCAGAAATAGGGCAGATTTATCCTACAATGAGCAGTTCTTC	CARNRADLSYNEQFF
once	TRBJ2-1	-	TRBV11-3	TGTGCCAGCAGCCTCGGCAGGGTCCTTACTCATGAGCAGTTCTTC	CASSLGRVLTHEQFF
-	TRBJ2-5	TRBD2	TRBV7-3	TGTGCCAGCAGCCCGACTAGCGGGATATCGGAGACCCAGTACTTC	CASSPTSGISETQYF